This T cell receptor beta chain was obtained from a study of cytomegalovirus exposure and HLA in healthy donors. General study findings and limits: High specificity and sensitivity for cytomegalovirus status were reported for the classifier. With later analysis, a missense DCLRE1C variant became linked to TCR beta V- and J-gene trimming. In an earlier analysis, productive rearrangement rates for most beta V segments clustered near 90% or 30%.

Vbeta (60) and Jbeta (13) primers were used in the PCR. Clones were read by immunoSEQ multiplex PCR, and TCRdb kept only the in-frame ones, dropping some. Of over 130,000 clones in the sample, approximately 80% were seen once. Germline V lookup: CDR1 MNHNY, CDR2 SVGAGI (reference sequence). There are 14 residues in the CDR3. The V and J ends lost 6 bases and 6 bases, in that order; junction bases with no gene match: 2. On this clone: Its antigen is as yet unknown.

The rearrangement joins TRBV6-6 to TRBJ2-1; 13 nucleotides align to TRBD2. The TCR originated in a man in his forties or fifties in good health and CMV-seronegative. The material sequenced was PBMCs. CDR3 coding DNA: TGTGCCAGCAGCCGGACTAGCGGGAGCAATGAGCAGTTCTTC. It specifies CASSRTSGSNEQFF.